The present T cell receptor beta chain was sequenced within a study of beta chain features in type 1 diabetes. Broader study findings: More deletions and fewer insertions at VDJ junctions were found in patients with type 1 diabetes. The study found that naive, central memory and Treg TCRB repertoires appeared more similar in patients than in healthy donors. In these data, an HLA type influence on TCRB rearrangement remained unresolved. In every one of the four CD4+ subsets, TCRB CDR3s were moderately but significantly shorter in Type 1 diabetes patients.

To note about this clone: No antigen is known for it.

Expressed TCRB transcripts were sequenced because the entire RNA isolate underwent reverse transcription. Here immunoSEQ multiplex PCR was the method, and the copy in TCRdb shows in-frame clones only, minus some. The sample lists approximately 150,000 clones, less than 15% occurring once. Markers CD45RO/CCR7/CD25/CD127/CD95/CD27 served to sort CD4+ naive, central memory, regulatory and stem cell-like memory cells. The V end lost 6 bases, the J end lost 2 bases, and 13 bases lay between the germline ends. The germline V gene encodes CDR1 MNHEY and CDR2 SVGAGI. This CDR3 is 14 amino acids long. This rearrangement joins TRBV6-5 to TRBJ2-5, with D perhaps TRBD2 (5 bases). The clonotype comes from a young man with type 1 diabetes. The sequenced sample consisted of central memory CD4+ T cells from blood. CDR3 region: CASSPWSGQETQYF. The CDR3 nucleotides are TGTGCCAGCAGCCCATGGAGCGGTCAAGAGACCCAGTACTTC.